This is a list of T cell receptor beta chains from one sample in a study of tumor-infiltrating lymphocytes in oesophageal squamous cell carcinoma. TCRdb reanalysed the PCR reads using MiXCR and keeps one entry per CDR3 protein. The profile shows approximately 18,000 distinct CDR3 sequences, approximately 46% of them singletons. The sample was esophageal tumor tissue. Every receptor here comes from a male donor with esophageal squamous cell carcinoma. The CDR3 runs from the conserved cysteine through the conserved F or W. A D gene is named only where the DNA matches it firmly. Clone size appears in some rows only: once, few, many, or a class for an expanded clone.

abundance	v_gene	d_gene	j_gene	CDR3aa	CDR3nt
few	TRBV5-1	TRBD1	TRBJ2-7	CASSYDRGLVDEQYF	TGCGCCAGCAGCTATGACAGGGGGCTCGTCGACGAGCAGTACTTC
.	TRBV10-3	TRBD2	TRBJ2-2	CAIRGTSLTGELFF	TGTGCCATCAGAGGGACTAGTCTCACCGGGGAGCTGTTTTTT
.	TRBV10-1	.	TRBJ2-3	CASSDSVSTDTQYF	TGCGCCAGCAGTGACAGCGTCAGCACAGATACGCAGTATTTT
.	TRBV7-3	.	TRBJ2-2	CASRQNTGELFF	TGTGCCAGCAGACAGAACACCGGGGAGCTGTTTTTT
many	TRBV28	.	TRBJ1-1	CASSLTGGANTEAFF	TGTGCCAGCAGTTTAACGGGAGGAGCGAACACTGAAGCTTTCTTT
few	TRBV7-2	TRBD2	TRBJ2-7	CASSLLAGGGEQYF	TGTGCCAGCAGCCTACTAGCGGGAGGCGGCGAGCAGTACTTC
.	TRBV6-4	.	TRBJ2-3	CASSQGGTQYF	TGTGCCAGCAGTCAGGGAGGTACGCAGTATTTT
.	TRBV6-6	.	TRBJ1-1	CASSYSRGTEAFF	TGTGCCAGCAGTTACTCGCGGGGAACTGAAGCTTTCTTT
few	TRBV19	TRBD1	TRBJ2-7	CASATGSRQGWNEQYF	TGTGCCAGCGCCACTGGTTCGAGACAGGGCTGGAACGAGCAGTACTTC
.	TRBV10-3	.	TRBJ2-1	CAIRIGTQVNEQFF	TGTGCCATCAGGATAGGGACTCAGGTCAATGAGCAGTTCTTC
.	TRBV4-2	TRBD2	TRBJ2-7	CASSQDTGGVAHEQYF	TGTGCCAGCAGCCAAGATACGGGGGGAGTCGCCCACGAGCAGTACTTC
many	TRBV6-6	TRBD2	TRBJ2-5	CASSYSGLAGEGAETQYF	TGTGCCAGCAGTTACTCAGGACTAGCGGGAGAAGGCGCAGAGACCCAGTACTTC
.	TRBV11-2	.	TRBJ2-7	CASSGTNNEQYF	TGTGCCAGCAGCGGAACTAACAACGAGCAGTACTTC
many	TRBV28	.	TRBJ1-1	CASSLFQGAFF	TGTGCCAGCAGTTTATTTCAGGGGGCTTTCTTT
.	TRBV11-1	.	TRBJ2-1	CASSLPDNEQFF	TGTGCCAGCAGCTTACCCGACAATGAGCAGTTCTTC
.	TRBV12-3/TRBV12-4	.	TRBJ1-1	CASRMTGNTEAFF	TGTGCCAGCAGGATGACGGGGAACACTGAAGCTTTCTTT
medium-sized	TRBV7-3	.	TRBJ1-2	CASSLPGLRGYTF	TGTGCCAGCAGCCTCCCCGGGCTGCGTGGCTACACCTTC
.	TRBV6-1	TRBD2	TRBJ2-7	CASSEETSGSYEQYF	TGTGCCAGCAGTGAAGAGACTAGCGGGAGTTACGAGCAGTACTTC
.	TRBV6-1	.	TRBJ2-7	CASSETTSYEQYF	TGTGCCAGCAGTGAAACCACATCATACGAGCAGTACTTC
many	TRBV27	TRBD1	TRBJ1-6	CASRINRDSGSPLHF	TGTGCCAGCAGGATAAACCGGGACAGTGGATCACCCCTCCACTTT
few	TRBV5-1	.	TRBJ2-2	CASSLREWDTGELFF	TGCGCCAGCAGCTTACGGGAGTGGGACACCGGGGAGCTGTTTTTT
.	TRBV7-9	TRBD1	TRBJ2-5	CASSDRTGEETQYF	TGTGCCAGCAGCGACCGGACAGGGGAAGAGACCCAGTACTTC
.	TRBV10-1	TRBD2	TRBJ2-1	CASSPGGSYNEQFF	TGCGCCAGCAGTCCGGGGGGATCCTACAATGAGCAGTTCTTC
once	TRBV27	TRBD1	TRBJ1-2	CASKGTGWDYGYTF	TGTGCCAGCAAAGGGACAGGGTGGGACTATGGCTACACCTTC
few	TRBV6-6	TRBD1	TRBJ2-7	CASTPGQGLNEQYF	TGTGCCAGCACCCCAGGACAGGGGTTAAATGAGCAGTACTTC
.	TRBV5-1	.	TRBJ1-1	CASSLEGDATEAFF	TGCGCCAGCAGCTTGGAGGGTGACGCCACTGAAGCTTTCTTT
many	TRBV12-3/TRBV12-4	TRBD1	TRBJ1-5	CASRGQGHSQPQHF	TGTGCCAGCAGAGGACAGGGCCACAGTCAGCCCCAGCATTTT
.	TRBV2	.	TRBJ1-1	CASLGGRTEAFF	TGTGCCAGCTTGGGGGGTCGCACTGAAGCTTTCTTT
.	TRBV10-3	.	TRBJ2-1	CAFNNGADNEQFF	TGTGCCTTCAACAACGGGGCGGACAATGAGCAGTTCTTC
few	TRBV7-8	TRBD1	TRBJ2-7	CASSLGTGEQYF	TGTGCCAGCAGCTTAGGGACAGGGGAGCAGTACTTC
few	TRBV7-3	TRBD2	TRBJ2-7	CASSLSPLAGTYEQYF	TGTGCCAGCAGCTTAAGTCCCCTAGCGGGAACCTACGAGCAGTACTTC
.	TRBV7-3	.	TRBJ2-5	CASSREVAETQYF	TGTGCCAGCAGCCGAGAGGTGGCGGAGACCCAGTACTTC
medium-sized	TRBV11-1	.	TRBJ2-1	CASSPQVDNEQFF	TGTGCCAGCAGCCCGCAGGTAGACAATGAGCAGTTCTTC
.	TRBV7-2	.	TRBJ2-7	CASSQGGYEQYF	TGTGCCAGCAGCCAGGGCGGCTACGAGCAGTACTTC
few	TRBV19	.	TRBJ1-5	CASSIEPSSNQPQHF	TGTGCCAGTAGTATAGAACCCAGTAGCAATCAGCCCCAGCATTTT
few	TRBV30	TRBD2	TRBJ2-1	CAWSRGSGSWDEQFF	TGTGCCTGGAGTCGGGGTAGCGGGAGTTGGGATGAGCAGTTCTTC